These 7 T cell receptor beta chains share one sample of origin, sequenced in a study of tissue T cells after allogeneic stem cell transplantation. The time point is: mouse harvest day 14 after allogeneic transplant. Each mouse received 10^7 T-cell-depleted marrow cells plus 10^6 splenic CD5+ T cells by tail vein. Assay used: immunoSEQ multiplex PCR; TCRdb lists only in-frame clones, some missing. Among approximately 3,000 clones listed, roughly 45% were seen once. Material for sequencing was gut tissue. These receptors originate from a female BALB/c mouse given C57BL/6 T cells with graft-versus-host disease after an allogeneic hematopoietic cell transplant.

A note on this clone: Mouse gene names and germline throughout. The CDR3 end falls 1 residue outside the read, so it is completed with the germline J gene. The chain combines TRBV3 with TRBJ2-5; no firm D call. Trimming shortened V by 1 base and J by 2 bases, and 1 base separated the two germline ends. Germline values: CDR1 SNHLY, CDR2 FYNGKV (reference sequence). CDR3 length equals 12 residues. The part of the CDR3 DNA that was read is TGTGCCAGCAGCTTAGGCCAAGACACCCAGTAC. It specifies CASSLGQDTQY. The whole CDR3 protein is CASSLGQDTQYF.

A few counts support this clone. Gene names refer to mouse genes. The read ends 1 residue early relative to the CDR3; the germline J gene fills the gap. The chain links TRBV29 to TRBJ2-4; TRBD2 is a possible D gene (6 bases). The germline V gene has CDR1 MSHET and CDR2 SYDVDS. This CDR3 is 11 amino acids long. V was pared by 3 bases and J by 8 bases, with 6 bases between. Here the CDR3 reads CASSFWGTLYF. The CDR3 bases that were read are TGTGCTAGCAGTTTCTGGGGCACCTTGTAC.

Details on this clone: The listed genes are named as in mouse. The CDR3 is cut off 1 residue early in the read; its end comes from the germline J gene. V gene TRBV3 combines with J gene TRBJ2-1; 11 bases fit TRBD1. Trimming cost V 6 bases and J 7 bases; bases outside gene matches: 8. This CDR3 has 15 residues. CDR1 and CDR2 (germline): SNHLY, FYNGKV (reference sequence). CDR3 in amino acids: CASSPGTGGRAEQFF. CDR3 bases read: TGTGCCAGCAGTCCCGGGACAGGGGGGAGGGCTGAGCAGTTC. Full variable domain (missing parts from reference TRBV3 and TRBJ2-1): GPKVLQIPSHQIIDMGQMVTLNCDPVSNHLYFYWYKQILGQQMEFLVNFYNGKVMEKSKLFKDQFSVERPDGSYFTLKIQPTALEDSAVYFCASSPGTGGRAEQFFGPGTRLTVL.

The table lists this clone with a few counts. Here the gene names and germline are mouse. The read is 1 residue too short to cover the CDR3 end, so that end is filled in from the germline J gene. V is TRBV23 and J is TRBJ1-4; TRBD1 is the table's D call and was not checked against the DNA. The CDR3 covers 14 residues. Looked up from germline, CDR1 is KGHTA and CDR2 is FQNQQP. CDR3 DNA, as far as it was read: TGCTCCAGCAGTCAAACAGTATCCAACGAAAGATTATTT. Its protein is CSSSQTVSNERLF. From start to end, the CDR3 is CSSSQTVSNERLFF.

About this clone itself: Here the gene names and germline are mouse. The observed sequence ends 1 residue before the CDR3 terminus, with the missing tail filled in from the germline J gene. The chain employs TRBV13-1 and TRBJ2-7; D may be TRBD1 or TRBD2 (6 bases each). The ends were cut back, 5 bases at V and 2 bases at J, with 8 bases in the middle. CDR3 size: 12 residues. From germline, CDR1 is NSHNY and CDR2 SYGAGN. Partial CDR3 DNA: TGTGCCAGCAGGGGGGCGCCCTATGAACAGTAC. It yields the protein CASRGAPYEQY. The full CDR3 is CASRGAPYEQYF.

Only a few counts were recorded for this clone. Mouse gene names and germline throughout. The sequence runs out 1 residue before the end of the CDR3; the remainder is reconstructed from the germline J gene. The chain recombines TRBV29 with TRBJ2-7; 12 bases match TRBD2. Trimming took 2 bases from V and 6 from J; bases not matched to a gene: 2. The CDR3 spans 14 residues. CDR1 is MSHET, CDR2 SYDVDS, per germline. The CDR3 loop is CASSLLDWGGEQYF. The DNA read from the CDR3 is TGTGCTAGCAGTTTACTGGACTGGGGGGGTGAACAGTAC.

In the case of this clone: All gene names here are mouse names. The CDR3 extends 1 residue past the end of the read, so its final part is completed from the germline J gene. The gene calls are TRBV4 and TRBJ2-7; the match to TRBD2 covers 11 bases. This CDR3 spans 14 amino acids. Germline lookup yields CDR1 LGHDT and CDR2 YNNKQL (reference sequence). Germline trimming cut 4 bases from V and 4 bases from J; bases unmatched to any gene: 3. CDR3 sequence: CASSSGLGGYEQYF. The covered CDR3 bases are TGTGCCAGCAGCTCCGGACTGGGGGGATATGAACAGTAC.